The sequence of this T cell receptor beta chain was determined in a study of OX40 agonist ivuxolimab in advanced cancers. To note about this clone: What it binds is unknown.

This CDR3 has 15 residues. Deletions cut 5 bases from V and 7 bases from J, with 17 bases between. CDR1 and CDR2 (germline): SGHTA, FQGNSA. Notes on the study in general: Some patients without response likewise showed low normalized clonal expansion. Among T cells, CD8+ cells averaged more expanded clones than CD4+ cells. CD4+ and CD8+ T cells in blood underwent clonal expansion by week 6 at 0.1 to 3.0 mg/kg.

Here immunoSEQ multiplex PCR was the method, and the copy in TCRdb shows in-frame clones only, minus some. Among around 30,000 clones listed, 86% were seen once. The chain recombines TRBV7-2 with TRBJ1-4; no reliable D call. Material: CD4+ or CD8+ T cells sorted from blood, obtained in a trial of the OX40 agonist ivuxolimab. This TCR was sampled from an adult with an advanced solid tumor such as melanoma, head and neck, liver or kidney cancer. CDR3 sequence: CASSGQREFGEKLFF. CDR3 nucleotide sequence: TGTGCCAGCAGCGGCCAACGGGAGTTTGGTGAAAAACTGTTTTTT.